The rows below give T cell receptor beta chains drawn from one sample of a study of beta chain features in type 1 diabetes. Assay used: immunoSEQ multiplex PCR; TCRdb lists only in-frame clones, some missing. The sample lists around 300,000 clones; 13% to 15% were seen once. The sample comprised central memory CD4+ T cells from blood. All receptors derive from a man aged 30 to 45 in good health. CDR3s include the opening cysteine and the closing phenylalanine or tryptophan. The order of the fields is D gene, V gene, J gene, clone size, CDR3 protein, CDR3 DNA. The D gene is left open where the match is weak. Not all rows give a size; the values are once, few, many and, for expanded clones, a class.

d_call: NA
v_call: TRBV29-1
j_call: TRBJ1-1
clone_size: few
cdr3_aa: CSARTANTEAFF
cdr3_nt: TGCAGCGCCCGGACAGCGAACACTGAAGCTTTCTTT

d_call: NA
v_call: TRBV11-2
j_call: TRBJ1-6
clone_size: NA
cdr3_aa: CASSFAGAPLHF
cdr3_nt: TGTGCCAGCAGCTTCGCGGGCGCTCCCCTCCACTTT

d_call: NA
v_call: TRBV5-4
j_call: TRBJ2-1
clone_size: few
cdr3_aa: CASSQDPRSDEQFF
cdr3_nt: TGTGCCAGCAGCCAAGATCCCCGAAGCGATGAGCAGTTCTTC

d_call: TRBD1
v_call: TRBV7-2
j_call: TRBJ2-1
clone_size: few
cdr3_aa: CASSSQGEQFF
cdr3_nt: TGTGCCAGCAGCTCACAGGGGGAGCAGTTCTTC

d_call: NA
v_call: TRBV4-3
j_call: TRBJ2-2
clone_size: NA
cdr3_aa: CASSQGQARDRRTGELFF
cdr3_nt: TGCGCCAGCAGCCAAGGCCAAGCCCGGGATAGGCGCACCGGGGAGCTGTTTTTT

d_call: NA
v_call: TRBV19
j_call: TRBJ2-1
clone_size: many
cdr3_aa: CASSGTYNEQFF
cdr3_nt: TGTGCCAGTTCAGGGACATACAATGAGCAGTTCTTC

d_call: NA
v_call: TRBV7-9
j_call: TRBJ2-5
clone_size: few
cdr3_aa: CASSPRLDGGQETQYF
cdr3_nt: TGTGCCAGCAGCCCCCGACTAGATGGGGGCCAAGAGACCCAGTACTTC

d_call: NA
v_call: TRBV7-9
j_call: TRBJ2-2
clone_size: few
cdr3_aa: CACPRGYTGELFF
cdr3_nt: TGTGCCTGCCCGCGGGGTTACACCGGGGAGCTGTTTTTT

d_call: TRBD2
v_call: TRBV6-5
j_call: TRBJ2-5
clone_size: NA
cdr3_aa: CASRKSGTSGETQYF
cdr3_nt: TGTGCCAGCAGAAAGTCAGGGACTAGCGGGGAGACCCAGTACTTC

d_call: NA
v_call: TRBV7-2
j_call: TRBJ2-2
clone_size: few
cdr3_aa: CASSLDLAPWGLFF
cdr3_nt: TGTGCCAGCAGCTTAGACCTAGCGCCATGGGGGCTGTTTTTT

d_call: TRBD1
v_call: TRBV7-3
j_call: TRBJ1-3
clone_size: NA
cdr3_aa: CASSPTGGGNTIYF
cdr3_nt: TGTGCCAGCAGCCCTACAGGGGGTGGAAACACCATATATTTT

d_call: TRBD2
v_call: TRBV6-1
j_call: TRBJ2-2
clone_size: NA
cdr3_aa: CASSATSAGELFF
cdr3_nt: TGTGCCAGCAGTGCCACTAGCGCCGGGGAGCTGTTTTTT

d_call: NA
v_call: TRBV7-8
j_call: TRBJ1-5
clone_size: few
cdr3_aa: CASSLGYSSDQPQHF
cdr3_nt: TGTGCCAGCAGCTTAGGTTACAGTAGCGATCAGCCCCAGCATTTT

d_call: TRBD2
v_call: TRBV2
j_call: TRBJ2-1
clone_size: few
cdr3_aa: CASSWTSGGAGEQFF
cdr3_nt: TGTGCCAGCAGTTGGACTAGCGGGGGGGCCGGCGAGCAGTTCTTC

d_call: NA
v_call: TRBV9
j_call: TRBJ1-2
clone_size: few
cdr3_aa: CASSVEPGSTYGYTF
cdr3_nt: TGTGCCAGCAGCGTAGAGCCAGGGAGTACCTATGGCTACACCTTC

d_call: NA
v_call: TRBV4-1
j_call: TRBJ1-1
clone_size: NA
cdr3_aa: CASSQLRGGNTEAFF
cdr3_nt: TGCGCCAGCAGCCAACTTAGAGGGGGGAACACTGAAGCTTTCTTT

d_call: NA
v_call: TRBV7-2
j_call: TRBJ2-3
clone_size: NA
cdr3_aa: CASRLRGQSTDTQYF
cdr3_nt: TGTGCCAGCAGACTCAGAGGACAGTCCACAGATACGCAGTATTTT

d_call: NA
v_call: TRBV7-2
j_call: TRBJ1-5
clone_size: few
cdr3_aa: CASSLAGGPNQPQHF
cdr3_nt: TGTGCCAGCAGCTTAGCTGGAGGGCCGAATCAGCCCCAGCATTTT

d_call: TRBD1
v_call: TRBV7-7
j_call: TRBJ2-1
clone_size: NA
cdr3_aa: CASSLDPGQGYEQFF
cdr3_nt: TGTGCCAGCAGCTTAGATCCAGGACAGGGCTATGAGCAGTTCTTC

d_call: NA
v_call: TRBV5-1
j_call: TRBJ1-1
clone_size: few
cdr3_aa: CASSLSAANTEAFF
cdr3_nt: TGCGCCAGCAGCTTGTCTGCAGCGAACACTGAAGCTTTCTTT

d_call: TRBD1
v_call: TRBV11-1
j_call: TRBJ2-5
clone_size: NA
cdr3_aa: CASRLTGRQETQYF
cdr3_nt: TGTGCCAGCCGATTGACAGGGCGGCAAGAGACCCAGTACTTC

d_call: TRBD1
v_call: TRBV9
j_call: TRBJ1-2
clone_size: NA
cdr3_aa: CASSPPGQGGTICTF
cdr3_nt: TGTGCCAGCAGCCCCCCCGGACAGGGCGGCACTATCTGCACCTTC

d_call: NA
v_call: TRBV10-3
j_call: TRBJ1-6
clone_size: NA
cdr3_aa: CAISEGTNNSPLHF
cdr3_nt: TGTGCCATCAGTGAGGGGACAAATAATTCACCCCTCCACTTT

d_call: NA
v_call: TRBV10-3
j_call: TRBJ1-1
clone_size: NA
cdr3_aa: CAITRGVERSNTEAFF
cdr3_nt: TGTGCCATCACCCGAGGTGTGGAGCGAAGCAACACTGAAGCTTTCTTT

d_call: NA
v_call: TRBV30
j_call: TRBJ1-1
clone_size: few
cdr3_aa: CAWSGASMNTEAFF
cdr3_nt: TGTGCCTGGAGTGGAGCTTCCATGAACACTGAAGCTTTCTTT

d_call: NA
v_call: TRBV10-2
j_call: TRBJ2-4
clone_size: once
cdr3_aa: CAAGAGLAKNIQYF
cdr3_nt: TGCGCCGCGGGGGCAGGGCTAGCCAAAAACATTCAGTACTTC

d_call: TRBD1
v_call: TRBV6-1
j_call: TRBJ2-7
clone_size: NA
cdr3_aa: CASSRRGQTYF
cdr3_nt: TGTGCCAGCAGCCGTCGGGGACAGACATACTTC

d_call: NA
v_call: TRBV6-4
j_call: TRBJ1-1
clone_size: NA
cdr3_aa: CATGDTEAFF
cdr3_nt: TGTGCCACAGGGGACACTGAAGCTTTCTTT

d_call: NA
v_call: TRBV6-1
j_call: TRBJ1-1
clone_size: NA
cdr3_aa: CASSEAIGRINTEAFF
cdr3_nt: TGTGCCAGCAGTGAAGCTATAGGCAGGATAAACACTGAAGCTTTCTTT

d_call: NA
v_call: TRBV27
j_call: TRBJ2-2
clone_size: NA
cdr3_aa: CASSFYTGELFF
cdr3_nt: TGTGCCAGCAGTTTCTACACCGGGGAGCTGTTTTTT

d_call: TRBD1
v_call: TRBV6-6
j_call: TRBJ1-2
clone_size: NA
cdr3_aa: CAISANSGTGYGYTF
cdr3_nt: TGTGCCATCAGTGCAAATTCCGGGACAGGATATGGCTACACCTTC

d_call: NA
v_call: TRBV7-9
j_call: TRBJ2-2
clone_size: few
cdr3_aa: CASSPRGGHNTGELFF
cdr3_nt: TGTGCCAGCAGCCCGCGGGGCGGGCACAACACCGGGGAGCTGTTTTTT

d_call: NA
v_call: TRBV6-6
j_call: TRBJ1-2
clone_size: few
cdr3_aa: CASSYSIRAYGYTF
cdr3_nt: TGTGCCAGCAGTTACTCGATAAGGGCCTATGGCTACACCTTC

d_call: NA
v_call: TRBV6-1
j_call: TRBJ2-2
clone_size: once
cdr3_aa: CATRSGHPTGELFF
cdr3_nt: TGTGCCACCCGCTCGGGGCACCCCACCGGGGAGCTGTTTTTT

d_call: NA
v_call: TRBV7-9
j_call: TRBJ1-2
clone_size: many
cdr3_aa: CASSLTGDNYGYTF
cdr3_nt: TGTGCCAGCAGCTTGACAGGCGATAACTATGGCTACACCTTC

d_call: TRBD1
v_call: TRBV9
j_call: TRBJ1-1
clone_size: few
cdr3_aa: CASSHRDRNTEAFF
cdr3_nt: TGTGCCAGCAGCCACCGGGACAGGAACACTGAAGCTTTCTTT

d_call: TRBD1
v_call: TRBV4-3
j_call: TRBJ1-4
clone_size: NA
cdr3_aa: CASSRDRAEKLFF
cdr3_nt: TGCGCCAGCAGCCGGGACAGGGCTGAAAAACTGTTTTTT

d_call: NA
v_call: TRBV28
j_call: TRBJ2-5
clone_size: NA
cdr3_aa: CASSRAGTQYF
cdr3_nt: TGTGCCAGCAGTCGAGCAGGAACCCAGTACTTC

d_call: NA
v_call: TRBV20-1
j_call: TRBJ2-1
clone_size: few
cdr3_aa: CSARDPTWIF
cdr3_nt: TGCAGTGCTAGAGACCCTACATGGATCTTC

d_call: TRBD1
v_call: TRBV7-9
j_call: TRBJ1-4
clone_size: few
cdr3_aa: CASSQVEGAGEKLFF
cdr3_nt: TGTGCCAGCAGCCAAGTCGAGGGGGCGGGCGAAAAACTGTTTTTT

d_call: NA
v_call: TRBV6-6
j_call: TRBJ2-3
clone_size: NA
cdr3_aa: CASRGLRTDTQYF
cdr3_nt: TGTGCCAGCAGAGGACTACGCACAGATACGCAGTATTTT

d_call: NA
v_call: TRBV30
j_call: TRBJ1-1
clone_size: NA
cdr3_aa: CAWTRTDTEAFF
cdr3_nt: TGTGCCTGGACAAGGACAGACACTGAAGCTTTCTTT

d_call: TRBD1
v_call: TRBV18
j_call: TRBJ1-4
clone_size: many
cdr3_aa: CASSPQSGTGNEKLFF
cdr3_nt: TGTGCCAGCTCACCACAATCCGGGACAGGGAATGAAAAACTGTTTTTT

d_call: TRBD1
v_call: TRBV15
j_call: TRBJ2-5
clone_size: few
cdr3_aa: CATSRRGGAQETQYF
cdr3_nt: TGTGCCACCAGCAGGCGAGGGGGCGCTCAGGAGACCCAGTACTTC

d_call: TRBD2
v_call: TRBV25-1
j_call: TRBJ2-1
clone_size: few
cdr3_aa: CASSEMASGVYNEQFF
cdr3_nt: TGTGCCAGCAGTGAAATGGCTAGCGGGGTTTACAATGAGCAGTTCTTC

d_call: NA
v_call: TRBV19
j_call: TRBJ1-5
clone_size: few
cdr3_aa: CASSIGTGRRNQPQHF
cdr3_nt: TGTGCCAGTAGTATAGGTACGGGACGGAGAAATCAGCCCCAGCATTTT

d_call: NA
v_call: TRBV11-3
j_call: TRBJ2-1
clone_size: few
cdr3_aa: CASSVSGPTYNEQFF
cdr3_nt: TGTGCCAGCAGCGTAAGCGGGCCGACCTACAATGAGCAGTTCTTC

d_call: NA
v_call: TRBV18
j_call: TRBJ1-1
clone_size: NA
cdr3_aa: CASSPRVRDTEAFF
cdr3_nt: TGTGCCAGCTCACCTAGGGTTAGGGACACTGAAGCTTTCTTT

d_call: NA
v_call: TRBV7-9
j_call: TRBJ2-5
clone_size: few
cdr3_aa: CASSFGSQETQYF
cdr3_nt: TGTGCCAGCAGCTTCGGGTCCCAAGAGACCCAGTACTTC

d_call: NA
v_call: TRBV7-9
j_call: TRBJ1-4
clone_size: NA
cdr3_aa: CASSLDGGDEKLFF
cdr3_nt: TGTGCCAGCAGCTTAGATGGGGGAGATGAAAAACTGTTTTTT

d_call: NA
v_call: TRBV2
j_call: TRBJ2-1
clone_size: few
cdr3_aa: CASATRGSYNEQFF
cdr3_nt: TGTGCCAGCGCGACACGCGGCTCCTACAATGAGCAGTTCTTC

d_call: TRBD1
v_call: TRBV7-2
j_call: TRBJ1-1
clone_size: few
cdr3_aa: CASSLTNNRGNTEAFF
cdr3_nt: TGTGCCAGCAGCTTAACCAACAACAGGGGGAACACTGAAGCTTTCTTT

d_call: NA
v_call: TRBV6-6
j_call: TRBJ1-2
clone_size: NA
cdr3_aa: CASSYSQDIGGYTF
cdr3_nt: TGTGCCAGCAGTTACTCCCAGGACATTGGTGGCTACACCTTC

d_call: TRBD2
v_call: TRBV30
j_call: TRBJ2-1
clone_size: NA
cdr3_aa: CACLRTSGSYNEQFF
cdr3_nt: TGTGCCTGCCTCAGGACTAGCGGGAGTTACAATGAGCAGTTCTTC

d_call: TRBD2
v_call: TRBV4-3
j_call: TRBJ2-3
clone_size: few
cdr3_aa: CASSQDLTGGAHTQYF
cdr3_nt: TGCGCCAGCAGCCAAGATTTAACCGGGGGGGCCCATACGCAGTATTTT

d_call: TRBD2
v_call: TRBV7-2
j_call: TRBJ2-1
clone_size: few
cdr3_aa: CASSLAASGRGYNEQFF
cdr3_nt: TGTGCCAGCAGCTTAGCCGCCAGCGGGAGAGGTTACAATGAGCAGTTCTTC